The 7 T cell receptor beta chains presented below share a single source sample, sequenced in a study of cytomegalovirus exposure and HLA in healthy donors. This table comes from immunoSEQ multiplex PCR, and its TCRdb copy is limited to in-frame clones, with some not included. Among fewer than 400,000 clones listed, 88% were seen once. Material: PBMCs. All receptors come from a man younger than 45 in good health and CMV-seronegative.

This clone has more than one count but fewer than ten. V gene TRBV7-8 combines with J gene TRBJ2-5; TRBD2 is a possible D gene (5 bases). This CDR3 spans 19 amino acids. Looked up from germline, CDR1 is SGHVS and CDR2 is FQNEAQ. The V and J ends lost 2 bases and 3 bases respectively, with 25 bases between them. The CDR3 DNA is TGTGCCAGCAGCTTAACGCGGGCCGCAACTACGACCTTGAAAGAGACCCAGTACTTC. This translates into CASSLTRAATTTLKETQYF. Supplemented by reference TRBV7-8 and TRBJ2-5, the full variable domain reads GAGVSQSPRYKVAKRGQDVALRCDPISGHVSLFWYQQALGQGPEFLTYFQNEAQLDKSGLPSDRFFAERPEGSVSTLKIQRTQQEDSAVYLCASSLTRAATTTLKETQYFGPGTRLLVL.

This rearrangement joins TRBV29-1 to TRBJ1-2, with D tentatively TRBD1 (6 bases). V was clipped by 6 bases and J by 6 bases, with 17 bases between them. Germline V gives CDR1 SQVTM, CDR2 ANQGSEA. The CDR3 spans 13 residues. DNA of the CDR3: TGCAGCGTGATTGGGGGGGCGAGAAATGGCTACACCTTC. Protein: CSVIGGARNGYTF. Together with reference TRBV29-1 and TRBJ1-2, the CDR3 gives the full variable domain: SAVISQKPSRDICQRGTSLTIQCQVDSQVTMMFWYRQQPGQSLTLIATANQGSEATYESGFVIDKFPISRPNLTFSTLTVSNMSPEDSSIYLCSVIGGARNGYTFGSGTRLTVV.

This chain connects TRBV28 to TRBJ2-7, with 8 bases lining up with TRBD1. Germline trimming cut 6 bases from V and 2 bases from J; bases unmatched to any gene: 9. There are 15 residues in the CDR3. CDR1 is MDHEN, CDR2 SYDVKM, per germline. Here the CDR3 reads CASSRGTGGTYEQYF. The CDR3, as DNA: TGTGCCAGCAGCCGAGGGACAGGCGGAACCTACGAGCAGTACTTC.

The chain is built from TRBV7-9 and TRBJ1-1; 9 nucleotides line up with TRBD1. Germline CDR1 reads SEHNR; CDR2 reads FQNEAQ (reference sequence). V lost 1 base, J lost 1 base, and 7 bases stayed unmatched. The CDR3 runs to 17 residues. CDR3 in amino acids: CASSLVGTGFTNTEAFF. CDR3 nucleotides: TGTGCCAGCAGCTTAGTCGGGACAGGGTTTACGAACACTGAAGCTTTCTTT.

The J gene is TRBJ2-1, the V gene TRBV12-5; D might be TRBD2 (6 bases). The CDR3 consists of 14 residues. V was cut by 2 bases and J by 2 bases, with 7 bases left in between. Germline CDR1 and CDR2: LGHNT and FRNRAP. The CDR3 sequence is CASGLWGAYNEQFF. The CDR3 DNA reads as TGTGCTAGTGGTTTGTGGGGGGCCTACAATGAGCAGTTCTTC. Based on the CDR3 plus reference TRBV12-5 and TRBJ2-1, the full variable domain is DARVTQTPRHKVTEMGQEVTMRCQPILGHNTVFWYRQTMMQGLELLAYFRNRAPLDDSGMPKDRFSAEMPDATLATLKIQPSEPRDSAVYFCASGLWGAYNEQFFGPGTRLTVL.

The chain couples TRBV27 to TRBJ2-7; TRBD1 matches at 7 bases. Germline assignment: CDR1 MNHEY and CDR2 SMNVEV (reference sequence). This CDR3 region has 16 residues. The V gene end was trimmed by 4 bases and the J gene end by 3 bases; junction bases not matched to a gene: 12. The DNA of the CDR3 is TGTGCCAGCAGTTCGACCGGGACAGCAGCTTTCTACGAGCAGTACTTC. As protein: CASSSTGTAAFYEQYF.

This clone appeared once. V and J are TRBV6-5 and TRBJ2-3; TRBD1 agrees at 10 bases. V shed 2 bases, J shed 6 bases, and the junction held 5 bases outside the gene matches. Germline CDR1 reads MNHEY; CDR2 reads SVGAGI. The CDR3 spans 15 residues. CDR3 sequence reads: CASSYGDRGRDTQYF. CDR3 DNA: TGTGCCAGCAGTTACGGGGACAGGGGTCGGGATACGCAGTATTTT.